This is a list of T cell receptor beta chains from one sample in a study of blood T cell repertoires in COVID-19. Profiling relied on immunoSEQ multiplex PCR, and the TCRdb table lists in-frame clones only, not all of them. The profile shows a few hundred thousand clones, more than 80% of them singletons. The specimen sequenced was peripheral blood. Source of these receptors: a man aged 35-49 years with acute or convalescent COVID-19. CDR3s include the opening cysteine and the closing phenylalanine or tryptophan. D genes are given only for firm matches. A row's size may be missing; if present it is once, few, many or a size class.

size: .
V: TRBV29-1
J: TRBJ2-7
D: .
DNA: TGCAGCGTTGTGTACGAGTCCTACGAGCAGTACTTC
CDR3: CSVVYESYEQYF

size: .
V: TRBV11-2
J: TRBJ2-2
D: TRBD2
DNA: TGTGCCAGCAGCTCTAGCGGGAGGGCCGGGGAGCTGTTTTTT
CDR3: CASSSSGRAGELFF

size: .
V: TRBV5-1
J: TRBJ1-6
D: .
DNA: TGCGCCAGCAGCCCCCGTTCTGCTAAGGGAGTCGGAGCCCTCCACTTT
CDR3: CASSPRSAKGVGALHF

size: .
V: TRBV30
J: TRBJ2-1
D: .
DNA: TGTGCCTGGAGTGTACTAGGGGGGGTGAATGAGCAGTTCTTC
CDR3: CAWSVLGGVNEQFF

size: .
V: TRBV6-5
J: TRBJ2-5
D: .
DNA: TGTGCCAGCAGTTTAGGACGGGCGGGGGAGACCCAGTACTTC
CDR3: CASSLGRAGETQYF

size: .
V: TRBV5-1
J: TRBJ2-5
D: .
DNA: TGCGCCAGCAGCGTCTTGACAGGTCGCTACCAAGAGACCCAGTACTTC
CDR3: CASSVLTGRYQETQYF

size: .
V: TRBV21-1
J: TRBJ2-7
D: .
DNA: TGTGCCAGCAGTCGCGGGACGGCCCCTTCCAACGGGCAGTACTTC
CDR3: CASSRGTAPSNGQYF

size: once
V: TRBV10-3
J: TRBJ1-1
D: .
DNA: TGTGCCATCAGTAACGAGGGGGATACTGAAGCTTTCTTT
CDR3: CAISNEGDTEAFF

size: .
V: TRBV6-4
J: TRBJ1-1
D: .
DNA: TGTGCCAGCAGTGACCGCGCGGGTTTGACCACTGAAGCTTTCTTT
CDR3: CASSDRAGLTTEAFF

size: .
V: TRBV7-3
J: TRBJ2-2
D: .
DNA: TGTGCCAGCAGCTTAGGCCAGCAGGGTCGCACCGGGGAGCTGTTTTTT
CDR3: CASSLGQQGRTGELFF

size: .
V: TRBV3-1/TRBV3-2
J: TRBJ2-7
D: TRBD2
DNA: TGTGCCAGCAGCCTCGGGGGGGCAATCTACGAGCAGTACTTC
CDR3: CASSLGGAIYEQYF

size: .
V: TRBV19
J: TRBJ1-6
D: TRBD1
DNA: TGTGCCAGTAGCGACAGGGCGGCACCCCTCCACTTT
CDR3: CASSDRAAPLHF

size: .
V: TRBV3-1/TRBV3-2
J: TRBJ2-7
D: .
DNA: TGTGCCAGTGCCAAACTCTCCCGGGGGTACGAGCAGTACTTC
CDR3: CASAKLSRGYEQYF

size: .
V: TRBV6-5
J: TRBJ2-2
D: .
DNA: TGTGCCAGCAGGCCGAGTAACACCGGGGAGCTGTTTTTT
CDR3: CASRPSNTGELFF

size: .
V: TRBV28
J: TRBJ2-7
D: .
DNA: TGTGCCAGCAGTTTCACAGAGAAGCAGTACTTC
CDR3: CASSFTEKQYF

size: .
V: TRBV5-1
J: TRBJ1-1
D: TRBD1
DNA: TGCGCCAGCAGCCTCCGGACAGGGGACACTGAAGCTTTCTTT
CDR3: CASSLRTGDTEAFF

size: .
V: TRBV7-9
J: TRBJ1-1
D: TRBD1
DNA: TGTGCCAGCAGCTTCAGGGGGCAAGGCACTGAAGCTTTCTTT
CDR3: CASSFRGQGTEAFF

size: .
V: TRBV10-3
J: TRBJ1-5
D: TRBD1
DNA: TGTGCCATCAGCGACGACAGGGATCAGCCCCAGCATTTT
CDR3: CAISDDRDQPQHF

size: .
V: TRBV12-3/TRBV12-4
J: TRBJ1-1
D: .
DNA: TGTGCCAGCAGTTTGATCGGGTCCACTGAAGCTTTCTTT
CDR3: CASSLIGSTEAFF